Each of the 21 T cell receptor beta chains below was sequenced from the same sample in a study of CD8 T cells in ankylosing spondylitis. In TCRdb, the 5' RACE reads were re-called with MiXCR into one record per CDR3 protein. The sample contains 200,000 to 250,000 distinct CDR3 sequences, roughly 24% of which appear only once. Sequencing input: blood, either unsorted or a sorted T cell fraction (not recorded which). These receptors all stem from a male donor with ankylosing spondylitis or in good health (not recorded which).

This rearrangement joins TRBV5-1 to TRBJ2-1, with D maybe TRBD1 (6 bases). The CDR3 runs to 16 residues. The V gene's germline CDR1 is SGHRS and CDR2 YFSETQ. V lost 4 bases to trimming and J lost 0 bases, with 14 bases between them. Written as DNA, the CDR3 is TGCGCCAGCAGCGTGACAGGCCAGAGCTCCTACAATGAGCAGTTCTTC. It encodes CASSVTGQSSYNEQFF.

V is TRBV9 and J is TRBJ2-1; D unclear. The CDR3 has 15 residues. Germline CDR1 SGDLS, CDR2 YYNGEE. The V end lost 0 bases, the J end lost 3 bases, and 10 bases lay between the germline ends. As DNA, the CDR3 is TGTGCCAGCAGCGTAGACCGACCTTTCTACAATGAGCAGTTCTTC. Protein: CASSVDRPFYNEQFF.

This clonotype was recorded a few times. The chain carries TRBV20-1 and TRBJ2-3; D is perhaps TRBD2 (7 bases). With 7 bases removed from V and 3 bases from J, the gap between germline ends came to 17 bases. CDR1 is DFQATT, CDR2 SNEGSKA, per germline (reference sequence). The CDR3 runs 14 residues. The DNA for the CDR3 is TGCAGTGTGGGGGGGGCGTCGGGGACAGATACGCAGTATTTT. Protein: CSVGGASGTDTQYF.

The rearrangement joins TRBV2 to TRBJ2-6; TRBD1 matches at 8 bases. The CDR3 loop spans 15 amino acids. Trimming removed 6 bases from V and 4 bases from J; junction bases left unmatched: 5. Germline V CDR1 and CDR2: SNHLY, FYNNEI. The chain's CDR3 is CASSTGQAGANVLTF. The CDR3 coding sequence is TGTGCCAGCAGCACGGGACAGGCCGGGGCCAACGTCCTGACTTTC.

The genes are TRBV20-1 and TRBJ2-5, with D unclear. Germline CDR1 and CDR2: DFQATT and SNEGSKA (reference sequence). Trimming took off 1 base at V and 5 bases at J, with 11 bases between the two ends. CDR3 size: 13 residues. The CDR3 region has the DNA TGCAGTGCTAGAGTTCCGTACGCGGAGACCCAGTACTTC. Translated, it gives CSARVPYAETQYF.

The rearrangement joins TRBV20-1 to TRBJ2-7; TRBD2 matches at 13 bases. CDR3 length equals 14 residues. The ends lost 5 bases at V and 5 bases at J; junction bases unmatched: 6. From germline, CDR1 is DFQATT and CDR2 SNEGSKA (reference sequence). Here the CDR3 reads CSASIGLAGDEQYF. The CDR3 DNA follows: TGCAGTGCTTCAATAGGACTAGCGGGAGACGAGCAGTACTTC.

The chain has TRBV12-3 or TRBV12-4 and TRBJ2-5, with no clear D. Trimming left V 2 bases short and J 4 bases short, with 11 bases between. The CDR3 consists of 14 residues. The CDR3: CASSLPPARETQYF. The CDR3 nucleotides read TGTGCCAGCAGTTTACCACCCGCTAGAGAGACCCAGTACTTC.

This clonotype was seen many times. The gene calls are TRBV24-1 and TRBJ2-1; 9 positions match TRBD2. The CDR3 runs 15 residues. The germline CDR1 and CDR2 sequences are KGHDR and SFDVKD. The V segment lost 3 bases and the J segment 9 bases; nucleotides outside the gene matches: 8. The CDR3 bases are TGTGCCACCAGTGATCCGAAGCGGGAGGTTTTTGAGCAGTTCTTC. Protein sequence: CATSDPKREVFEQFF.

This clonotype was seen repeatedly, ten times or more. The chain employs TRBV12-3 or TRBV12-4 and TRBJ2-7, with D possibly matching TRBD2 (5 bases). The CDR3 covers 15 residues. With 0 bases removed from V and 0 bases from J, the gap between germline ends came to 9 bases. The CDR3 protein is CASSLARADSYEQYF. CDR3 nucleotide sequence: TGTGCCAGCAGTTTAGCGCGGGCGGACTCCTACGAGCAGTACTTC.

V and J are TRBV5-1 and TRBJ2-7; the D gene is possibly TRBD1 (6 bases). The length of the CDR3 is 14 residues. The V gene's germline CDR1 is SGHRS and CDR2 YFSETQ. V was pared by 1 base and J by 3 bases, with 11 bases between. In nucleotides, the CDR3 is TGCGCCAGCAGCTTGACAGGGACCCACTACGAGCAGTACTTC. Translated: CASSLTGTHYEQYF.

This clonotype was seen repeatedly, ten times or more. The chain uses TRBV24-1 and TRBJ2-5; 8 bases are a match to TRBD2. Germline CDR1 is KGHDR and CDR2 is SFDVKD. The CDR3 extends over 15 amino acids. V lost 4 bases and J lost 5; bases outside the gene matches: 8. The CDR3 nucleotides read TGTGCCACCAGTGACCCCCGGGAGGGGATGGAGACCCAGTACTTC. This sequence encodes CATSDPREGMETQYF.

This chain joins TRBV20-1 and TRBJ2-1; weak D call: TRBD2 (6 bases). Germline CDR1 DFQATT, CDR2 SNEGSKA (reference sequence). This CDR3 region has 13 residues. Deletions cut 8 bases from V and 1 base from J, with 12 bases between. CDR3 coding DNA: TGCAGTACACCGGGGGTATCCTACAATGAGCAGTTCTTC. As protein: CSTPGVSYNEQFF.

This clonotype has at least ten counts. CDR3 loop: CASSLEGVYEQFF. CDR3 DNA sequence: TGCGCCAGCAGCTTGGAAGGGGTTTACGAGCAGTTCTTC. This rearrangement joins TRBV5-1 to TRBJ2-1; possible D gene TRBD1, 5 bases. Trimming stripped 0 bases from V and 10 bases from J, with 11 bases between. This CDR3 is built from 13 residues. CDR1 is SGHRS, CDR2 YFSETQ, per germline.

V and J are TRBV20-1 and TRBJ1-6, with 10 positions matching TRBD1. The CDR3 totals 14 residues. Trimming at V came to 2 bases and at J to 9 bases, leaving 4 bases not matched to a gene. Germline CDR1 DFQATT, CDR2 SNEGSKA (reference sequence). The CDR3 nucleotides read TGCAGTGCTAGACCGGGACAGGGGTTTTCACCCCTCCACTTT. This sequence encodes CSARPGQGFSPLHF.

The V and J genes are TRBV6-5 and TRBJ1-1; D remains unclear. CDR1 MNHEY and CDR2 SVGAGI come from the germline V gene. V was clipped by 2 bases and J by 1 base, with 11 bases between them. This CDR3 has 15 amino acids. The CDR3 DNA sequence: TGTGCCAGCAGTTACGGGAAGATACCGAACACTGAAGCTTTCTTT. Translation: CASSYGKIPNTEAFF.

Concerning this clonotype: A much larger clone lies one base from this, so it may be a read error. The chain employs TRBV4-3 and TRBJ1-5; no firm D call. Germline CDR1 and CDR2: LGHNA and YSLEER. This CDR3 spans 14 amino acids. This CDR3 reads CASGQEHKDQPQHF. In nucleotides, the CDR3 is TGCGCCAGCGGCCAAGAGCACAAGGATCAGCCCCAGCATTTT.

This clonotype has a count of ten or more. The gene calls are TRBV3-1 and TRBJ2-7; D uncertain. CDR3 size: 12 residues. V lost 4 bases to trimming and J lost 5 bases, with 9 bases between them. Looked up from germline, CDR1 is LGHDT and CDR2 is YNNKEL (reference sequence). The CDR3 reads CASSPMGNEQYF. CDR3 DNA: TGTGCCAGCAGCCCCATGGGGAACGAGCAGTACTTC.

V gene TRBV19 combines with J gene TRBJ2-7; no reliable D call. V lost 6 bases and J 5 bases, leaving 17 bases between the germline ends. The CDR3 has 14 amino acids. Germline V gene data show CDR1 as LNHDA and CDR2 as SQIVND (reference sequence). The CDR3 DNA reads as TGTGCCAGTAGCCCCAATATGGTTGGAAACGAGCAGTACTTC. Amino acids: CASSPNMVGNEQYF. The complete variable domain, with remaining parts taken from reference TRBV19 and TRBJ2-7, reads DGGITQSPKYLFRKEGQNVTLSCEQNLNHDAMYWYRQDPGQGLRLIYYSQIVNDFQKGDIAEGYSVSREKKESFPLTVTSAQKNPTAFYLCASSPNMVGNEQYFGPGTRLTVT.

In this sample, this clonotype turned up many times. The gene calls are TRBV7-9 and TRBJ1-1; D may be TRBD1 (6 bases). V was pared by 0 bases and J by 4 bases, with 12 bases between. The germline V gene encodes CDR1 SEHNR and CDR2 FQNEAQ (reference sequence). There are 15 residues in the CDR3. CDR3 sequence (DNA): TGTGCCAGCAGCTTAGCCAGGGGTTTTGGCACTGAAGCTTTCTTT. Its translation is CASSLARGFGTEAFF.

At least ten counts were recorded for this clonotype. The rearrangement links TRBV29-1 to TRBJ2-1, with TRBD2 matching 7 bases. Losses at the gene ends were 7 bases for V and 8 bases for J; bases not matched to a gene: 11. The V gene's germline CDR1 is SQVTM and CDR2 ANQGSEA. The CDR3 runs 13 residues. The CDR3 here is CSGSQGLGHEQFF. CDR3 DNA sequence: TGCAGCGGGTCCCAAGGACTAGGCCATGAGCAGTTCTTC.

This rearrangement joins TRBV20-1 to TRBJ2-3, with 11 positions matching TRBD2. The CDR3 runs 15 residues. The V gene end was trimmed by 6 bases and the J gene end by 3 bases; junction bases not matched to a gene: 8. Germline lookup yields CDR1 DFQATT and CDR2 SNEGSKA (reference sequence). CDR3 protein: CSAERSGRGTDTQYF. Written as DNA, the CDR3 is TGCAGTGCGGAGCGTAGCGGGAGGGGAACAGATACGCAGTATTTT.